The 27 T cell receptor beta chains reported below all come from one sample, sequenced in a study of CD8+CD57+ T cells in acquired aplastic anemia. Both TCR beta VDJ combination and CDR3 sequence profiling were carried out. Genomic DNA was the template for this profiling. TCRdb re-analysed the reads in MiXCR, keeping a single row per CDR3 protein. The profile shows around 160,000 distinct CDR3 sequences, roughly 43% of them singletons. In patients chosen for sequencing, flow cytometry had shown CD8+CD57+ cell expansion. Sequencing input: sorted CD4+, CD8+, or CD8+CD57+ T cells (not recorded which) from PBMCs. The receptor source for this set is a human donor with aplastic anemia.

This clonotype came up many times. CDR3 amino acids: CASISYAEAFF. The DNA of the CDR3 is TGTGCCAGTATTTCGTACGCTGAAGCTTTCTTT. The V and J genes are TRBV19 and TRBJ1-1, with D uncertain. The length of the CDR3 is 11 residues. In germline, CDR1 is LNHDA, CDR2 SQIVND (reference sequence). V was cut by 7 bases and J by 6 bases, with 9 bases left in between.

In DNA, the CDR3 is TGTGCCATCACTCCAGGGGGATCCTACGAGCAGTACTTC. Translation: CAITPGGSYEQYF. J is TRBJ2-7 and V is TRBV10-3, with 7 bases matching TRBD1. Germline V lookup: CDR1 ENHRY, CDR2 SYGVKD. The CDR3 contains 13 residues. The trim removed 7 bases at V and 1 base at J, leaving 4 bases unmatched.

CDR3 nucleotide sequence: TGTGCCACCAGCAGAGATCTCGGGGTGGGGGCCAACGTCCTGACTTTC. This codes for CATSRDLGVGANVLTF. The chain carries TRBV15 and TRBJ2-6; maybe TRBD2 (5 bases). The ends were cut back, 0 bases at V and 4 bases at J, with 10 bases in the middle. Looked up from germline, CDR1 is LNHNV and CDR2 is YYDKDF (reference sequence). The CDR3 length is 16 residues.

Ten or more counts support this clonotype. The chain employs TRBV6-1 and TRBJ1-5; 9 bases align to TRBD1. The V gene end was trimmed by 5 bases and the J gene end by 0 bases; junction bases not matched to a gene: 2. The CDR3 is 15 amino acids. The germline V gene encodes CDR1 MNHNS and CDR2 SASEGT. The CDR3 region is CASSRDRVSNQPQHF. CDR3 bases: TGTGCCAGCAGTAGGGACAGGGTTAGCAATCAGCCCCAGCATTTT.

This clonotype was picked up many times. The chain recombines TRBV24-1 with TRBJ1-3; no firm D call. Per germline, CDR1 KGHDR and CDR2 SFDVKD. CDR3 length equals 12 residues. Trimming left V 4 bases short and J 4 bases short, with 4 bases between. The CDR3: CATSDSGNTIYF. The CDR3 DNA follows: TGTGCCACCAGTGACTCCGGAAACACCATATATTTT.

This sequence joins TRBV12-3 or TRBV12-4 and TRBJ2-7; D is possibly TRBD2 (6 bases). The CDR3 extends over 13 amino acids. V lost 6 bases, J lost 5 bases, and 14 bases lay in between. The CDR3 loop is CASRTNREHEQYF. Here the CDR3 DNA reads TGTGCCAGCAGGACGAACCGGGAGCACGAGCAGTACTTC.

This clonotype was counted once. The chain links TRBV7-9 to TRBJ1-1; D is ambiguous. CDR3 length equals 12 residues. Germline CDR1 SEHNR, CDR2 FQNEAQ (reference sequence). V was shortened by 5 bases and J by 4 bases, with 8 bases between the two germline ends. CDR3 in amino acids: CASSPSVTEAFF. CDR3 DNA sequence: TGTGCCAGCAGCCCCTCCGTCACTGAAGCTTTCTTT.

This clonotype has more than one count but fewer than ten. The chain couples TRBV20-1 to TRBJ2-4, with no clear D. V dropped 3 bases and J dropped 0 bases, with 12 bases sitting between them. Germline V gives CDR1 DFQATT, CDR2 SNEGSKA (reference sequence). The CDR3 is 15 residues long. The CDR3 is CSASVPTQAKNIQYF. In nucleotides, the CDR3 is TGCAGTGCTAGCGTTCCAACTCAAGCCAAAAACATTCAGTACTTC.

On this clonotype: A much larger clone is a single base away; this may be a read error. V and J are TRBV13 and TRBJ2-3; D gene unclear. This CDR3 has 15 residues. V lost 3 bases and J lost 0, with 10 bases in between. Germline assignment: CDR1 PRHDT and CDR2 FYEKMQ (reference sequence). CDR3 nucleotides: TGTGCCAGCAGCTTTGGGTCACCTAGCACAGATACGCAGTATTTT. Translation gives CASSFGSPSTDTQYF.

The chain couples TRBV19 to TRBJ2-7; D might be TRBD2 (6 bases). The germline V and J ends were trimmed by 0 bases and 3 bases, with 9 bases remaining between them. From germline, CDR1 is LNHDA and CDR2 SQIVND (reference sequence). The CDR3 contains 14 residues. The CDR3 region has the DNA TGTGCCAGTAGTATAGATGGGACTCTCTACGAGCAGTACTTC. Protein: CASSIDGTLYEQYF.

This clonotype was picked up many times. The chain joins TRBV7-9 to TRBJ2-5, with 7 bases aligning to TRBD2. CDR1 is SEHNR, CDR2 FQNEAQ, per germline (reference sequence). The CDR3 has 16 amino acids. V lost 1 base, J lost 1 base, and 6 bases stayed unmatched. CDR3 amino acids: CASSLGRRETQETQYF. Here the CDR3 DNA reads TGTGCCAGCAGCTTAGGGCGGCGGGAGACCCAAGAGACCCAGTACTTC. Filled out from reference TRBV7-9 and TRBJ2-5, the complete variable domain reads DTGVSQNPRHKITKRGQNVTFRCDPISEHNRLYWYRQTLGQGPEFLTYFQNEAQLEKSRLLSDRFSAERPKGSFSTLEIQRTEQGDSAMYLCASSLGRRETQETQYFGPGTRLLVL.

The V gene is TRBV20-1, the J gene TRBJ1-1; the D is unclear. V gave up 2 bases and J gave up 0 bases, with 7 bases separating them. Germline V CDR1 and CDR2: DFQATT, SNEGSKA (reference sequence). CDR3 size: 13 residues. This chain's CDR3 is CSARQVLNTEAFF. The CDR3 DNA sequence: TGCAGTGCTAGACAGGTTTTGAACACTGAAGCTTTCTTT.

This chain uses TRBV7-9 with TRBJ2-5, with 8 bases identical to TRBD1. Germline V gives CDR1 SEHNR, CDR2 FQNEAQ (reference sequence). This CDR3 comprises 12 residues. V was pared by 7 bases and J by 6 bases, with 4 bases of the junction left unmatched. CDR3 sequence: CASTGQGQTQYF. The DNA for the CDR3 is TGTGCCAGCACTGGACAGGGCCAGACCCAGTACTTC.

The chain joins TRBV10-3 to TRBJ1-1; unclear D gene. CDR1 is ENHRY, CDR2 SYGVKD, per germline. The CDR3 extends over 13 amino acids. Trimming removed 10 bases at V and 1 base at J, with 13 bases between. The CDR3 loop is CATHLPGNTEAFF. The CDR3 region has the DNA TGTGCCACTCACCTACCCGGGAACACTGAAGCTTTCTTT.

A note on this clonotype: At one of its ends the junction is not consistent with the germline gene, which may arise from a read error. J is TRBJ2-7 and V is TRBV6-2 or TRBV6-3; tentative D call: TRBD2 (6 bases). Germline V CDR1 and CDR2: MNHEY, SVGEGT. This CDR3 has 18 residues. The CDR3, as DNA: TGTGCCAGCAGCTACTCAATTCCCTCCGGGAGCCACGGCGACGAGCAGTACTTC. It is translated as CASSYSIPSGSHGDEQYF.

V and J are TRBV5-1 and TRBJ1-6, with 8 nucleotides matching TRBD1. Per the germline V gene, CDR1 is SGHRS and CDR2 is YFSETQ. The CDR3 loop spans 16 amino acids. V lost 0 bases, J lost 6 bases, and 5 bases stayed unmatched. The CDR3 coding sequence is TGCGCCAGCAGCTTGGAACCGACAGGGGTTAATTCACCCCTCCACTTT. Its translation: CASSLEPTGVNSPLHF.

This clonotype has a count of ten or more. The chain is built from TRBV7-9 and TRBJ1-5; D ambiguous. Germline CDR1 is SEHNR and CDR2 is FQNEAQ (reference sequence). The V end was cut by 1 base, the J end by 4 bases, with 5 bases between. There are 13 residues in the CDR3. The chain's CDR3 is CASSLVPNQPQHF. CDR3 nucleotides: TGTGCCAGCAGCTTAGTCCCAAATCAGCCCCAGCATTTT.

In its sample, this clonotype was seen many times. J is TRBJ2-3 and V is TRBV6-5; D ambiguous. CDR3 length: 13 amino acids. V was pared by 2 bases and J by 2 bases, with 5 bases between. Germline V gene lookup returns CDR1 MNHEY and CDR2 SVGAGI. The CDR3 DNA sequence: TGTGCCAGCAGTTACCCACCCACAGATACGCAGTATTTT. Translated: CASSYPPTDTQYF.

The rearrangement uses TRBV6-1 and TRBJ1-5; D is unclear. In germline, CDR1 is MNHNS, CDR2 SASEGT. The CDR3 has 14 amino acids. V dropped 6 bases and J dropped 1 base, with 10 bases sitting between them. The CDR3 DNA follows: TGTGCCAGCAGGGAAAATAGGAGCAATCAGCCCCAGCATTTT. This encodes CASRENRSNQPQHF.

This clonotype was seen at least ten times. The rearrangement joins TRBV3-1 to TRBJ2-1, with a tentative D call TRBD2 (6 bases). Germline V gene lookup returns CDR1 LGHDT and CDR2 YNNKEL (reference sequence). There are 13 residues in the CDR3. V gave up 4 bases and J gave up 7 bases, with 11 bases separating them. DNA of the CDR3: TGTGCCAGCAGCCCTTGGACTAATAATGAGCAGTTCTTC. Translation: CASSPWTNNEQFF.

V usage is TRBV7-8 and J usage is TRBJ1-3; no clear D. V was shortened by 6 bases and J by 1 base, with 16 bases between the two germline ends. Germline values: CDR1 SGHVS, CDR2 FQNEAQ. The CDR3 is made up of 16 amino acids. The CDR3 here is CASRPHGRDSGNTIYF. CDR3 nucleotides: TGTGCCAGCAGACCCCATGGAAGGGATTCTGGAAACACCATATATTTT.

This clonotype came up a few times. The chain couples TRBV29-1 to TRBJ1-4; a weak D match, TRBD1 (5 bases). The CDR3 length is 13 residues. Germline loops: CDR1 SQVTM, CDR2 ANQGSEA. The V and J ends lost 6 bases and 7 bases respectively, with 15 bases between them. The CDR3 region is CSVGEGAAEKLFF. The CDR3 DNA reads as TGCAGCGTGGGGGAAGGGGCTGCTGAAAAACTGTTTTTT.

The chain uses TRBV2 and TRBJ1-1, with TRBD1 matching over 7 bases. The junction had 5 bases not matched to a gene; V was cut back by 4 bases and J by 0 bases. The CDR3 runs to 15 residues. Germline loops: CDR1 SNHLY, CDR2 FYNNEI. The CDR3 region is CASSADRVMNTEAFF. DNA for the CDR3: TGTGCCAGCAGTGCAGACAGGGTCATGAACACTGAAGCTTTCTTT.

The chain recombines TRBV5-1 with TRBJ2-3; D not resolved. Looked up from germline, CDR1 is SGHRS and CDR2 is YFSETQ. The CDR3 contains 15 residues. V lost 5 bases and J 2 bases, leaving 15 bases between the germline ends. The CDR3 sequence: CASSLFAQSTDTQYF. In DNA, the CDR3 is TGCGCCAGCAGTCTATTCGCCCAATCCACAGATACGCAGTATTTT.

This clonotype was observed a few times. A clone one base away is much larger, so this may be a read error. The genes are TRBV5-1 and TRBJ2-5; TRBD1 might be the D (8 bases). CDR1 and CDR2 from the germline V gene are SGHRS and YFSETQ. This CDR3 has 15 amino acids. Here the CDR3 DNA reads TGCGCCAGCAGCTTAGCGGGACAGGCCCAAGAGACCCAGTGCTTC. Translation: CASSLAGQAQETQCF.

The chain carries TRBV7-2 and TRBJ2-5; 7 bases map to TRBD1. Germline assignment: CDR1 SGHTA and CDR2 FQGNSA. Trimming took 3 bases from V and 3 from J; bases not matched to a gene: 7. This CDR3 comprises 15 residues. In DNA, the CDR3 is TGTGCCAGCAGCTTTGGGGACAGAGCTAAAGAGACCCAGTACTTC. This codes for CASSFGDRAKETQYF.

Concerning this clonotype: A much larger clone sits a single nucleotide away, making a read error possible. This chain joins TRBV7-3 and TRBJ2-2, with 8 bases matching TRBD1. The CDR3 has 15 amino acids. Germline lookup yields CDR1 SGHTA and CDR2 FQGTGA. CDR3 in amino acids: CDSSFSQGETGELFF. CDR3 DNA sequence: TGTGACAGCAGCTTCTCACAGGGGGAAACCGGGGAGCTGTTTTTT.